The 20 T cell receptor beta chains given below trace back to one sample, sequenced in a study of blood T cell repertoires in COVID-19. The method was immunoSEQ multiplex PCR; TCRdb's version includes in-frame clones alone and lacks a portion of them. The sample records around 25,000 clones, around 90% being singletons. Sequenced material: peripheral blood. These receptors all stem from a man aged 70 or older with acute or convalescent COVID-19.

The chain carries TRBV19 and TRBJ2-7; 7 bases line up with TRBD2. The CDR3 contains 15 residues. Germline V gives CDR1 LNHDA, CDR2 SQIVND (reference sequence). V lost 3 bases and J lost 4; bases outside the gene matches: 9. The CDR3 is CASSISREPTYEQYF. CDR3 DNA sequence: TGTGCCAGTAGTATTTCGCGGGAGCCGACTTACGAGCAGTACTTC.

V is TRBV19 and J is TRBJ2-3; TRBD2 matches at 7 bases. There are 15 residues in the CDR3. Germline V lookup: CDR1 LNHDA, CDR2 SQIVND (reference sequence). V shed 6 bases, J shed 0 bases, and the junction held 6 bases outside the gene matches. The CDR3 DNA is TGTGCCAGTAGCCAGACTAGCTCTAGCACAGATACGCAGTATTTT. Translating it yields CASSQTSSSTDTQYF. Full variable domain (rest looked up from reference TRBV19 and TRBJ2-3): DGGITQSPKYLFRKEGQNVTLSCEQNLNHDAMYWYRQDPGQGLRLIYYSQIVNDFQKGDIAEGYSVSREKKESFPLTVTSAQKNPTAFYLCASSQTSSSTDTQYFGPGTRLTVL.

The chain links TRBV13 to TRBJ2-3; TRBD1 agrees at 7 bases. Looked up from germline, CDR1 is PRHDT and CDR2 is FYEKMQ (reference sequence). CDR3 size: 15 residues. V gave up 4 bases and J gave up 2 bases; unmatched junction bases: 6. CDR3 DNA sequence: TGTGCCAGCAGCTCACAGGGGCGAGACACAGATACGCAGTATTTT. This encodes CASSSQGRDTDTQYF.

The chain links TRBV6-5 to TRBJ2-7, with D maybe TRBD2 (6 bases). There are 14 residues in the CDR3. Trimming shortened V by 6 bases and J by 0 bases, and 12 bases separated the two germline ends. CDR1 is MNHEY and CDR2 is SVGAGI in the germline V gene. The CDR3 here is CASSRSGFSYEQYF. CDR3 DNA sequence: TGTGCCAGCAGCCGTAGCGGTTTCTCCTACGAGCAGTACTTC.

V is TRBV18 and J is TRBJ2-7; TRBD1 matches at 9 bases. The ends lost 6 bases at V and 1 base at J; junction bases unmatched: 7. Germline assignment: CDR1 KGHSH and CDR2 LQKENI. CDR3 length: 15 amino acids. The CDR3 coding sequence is TGTGCCAGCTCCAAGGGGACAGGGACATCCTACGAGCAGTACTTC. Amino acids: CASSKGTGTSYEQYF.

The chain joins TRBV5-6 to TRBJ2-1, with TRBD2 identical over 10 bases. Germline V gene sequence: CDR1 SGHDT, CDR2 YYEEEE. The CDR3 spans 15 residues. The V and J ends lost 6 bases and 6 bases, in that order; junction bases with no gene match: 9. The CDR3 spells CASNEAGGPSNEQFF. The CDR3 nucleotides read TGTGCCAGCAACGAAGCGGGAGGGCCGTCCAATGAGCAGTTCTTC.

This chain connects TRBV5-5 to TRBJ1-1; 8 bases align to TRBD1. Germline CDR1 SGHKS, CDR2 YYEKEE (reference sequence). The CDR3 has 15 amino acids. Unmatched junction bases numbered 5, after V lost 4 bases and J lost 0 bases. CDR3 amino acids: CASSLVTGVNTEAFF. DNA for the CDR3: TGTGCCAGCAGCCTAGTGACAGGGGTGAACACTGAAGCTTTCTTT.

The CDR3 DNA is TGTGCCAGCAGCCGGGGACTAGAGGTCTACGAGCAGTACTTC. This encodes CASSRGLEVYEQYF. The rearrangement uses TRBV11-2 and TRBJ2-7, with 8 nucleotides matching TRBD2. The CDR3 is 14 amino acids. V shed 5 bases, J shed 3 bases, and the junction held 6 bases outside the gene matches. Germline loops: CDR1 SGHAT, CDR2 FQNNGV.

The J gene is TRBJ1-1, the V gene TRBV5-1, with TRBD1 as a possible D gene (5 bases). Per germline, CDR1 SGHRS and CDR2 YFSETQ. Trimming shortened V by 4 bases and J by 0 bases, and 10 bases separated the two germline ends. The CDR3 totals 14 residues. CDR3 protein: CASSPRDMNTEAFF. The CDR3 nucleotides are TGCGCCAGCAGCCCCAGGGATATGAACACTGAAGCTTTCTTT.

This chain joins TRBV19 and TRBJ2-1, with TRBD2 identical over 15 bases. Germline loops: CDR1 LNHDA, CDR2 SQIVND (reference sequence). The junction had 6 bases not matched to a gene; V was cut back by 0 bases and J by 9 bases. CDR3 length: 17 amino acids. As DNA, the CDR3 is TGTGCCAGTAGTATAGAAGGGACTAGCGGGAGGTTTGGTGAGCAGTTCTTC. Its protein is CASSIEGTSGRFGEQFF. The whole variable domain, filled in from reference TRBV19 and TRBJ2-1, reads DGGITQSPKYLFRKEGQNVTLSCEQNLNHDAMYWYRQDPGQGLRLIYYSQIVNDFQKGDIAEGYSVSREKKESFPLTVTSAQKNPTAFYLCASSIEGTSGRFGEQFFGPGTRLTVL.

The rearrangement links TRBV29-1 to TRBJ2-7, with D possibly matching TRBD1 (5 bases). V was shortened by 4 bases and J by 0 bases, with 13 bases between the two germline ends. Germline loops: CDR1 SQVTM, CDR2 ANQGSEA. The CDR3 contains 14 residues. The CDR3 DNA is TGCAGCGTTGCGCAGGGAAGTTACTCCTACGAGCAGTACTTC. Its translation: CSVAQGSYSYEQYF.

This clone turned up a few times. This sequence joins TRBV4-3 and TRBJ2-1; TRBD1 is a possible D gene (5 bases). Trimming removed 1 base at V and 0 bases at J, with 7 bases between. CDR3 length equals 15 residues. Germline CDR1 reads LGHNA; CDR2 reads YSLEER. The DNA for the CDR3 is TGCGCCAGCAGCCAAGTAGGGGCCTCCTACAATGAGCAGTTCTTC. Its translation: CASSQVGASYNEQFF.

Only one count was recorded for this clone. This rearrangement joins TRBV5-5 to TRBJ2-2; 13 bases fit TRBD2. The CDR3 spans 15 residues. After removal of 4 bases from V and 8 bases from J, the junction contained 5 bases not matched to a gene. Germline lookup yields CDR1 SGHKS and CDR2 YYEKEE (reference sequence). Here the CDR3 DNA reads TGTGCCAGCAGCCCAGGACTAGCGGGAGTGGGGGAGCTGTTTTTT. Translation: CASSPGLAGVGELFF. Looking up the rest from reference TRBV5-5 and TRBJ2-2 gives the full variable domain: DAGVTQSPTHLIKTRGQQVTLRCSPISGHKSVSWYQQVLGQGPQFIFQYYEKEERGRGNFPDRFSARQFPNYSSELNVNALLLGDSALYLCASSPGLAGVGELFFGEGSRLTVL.

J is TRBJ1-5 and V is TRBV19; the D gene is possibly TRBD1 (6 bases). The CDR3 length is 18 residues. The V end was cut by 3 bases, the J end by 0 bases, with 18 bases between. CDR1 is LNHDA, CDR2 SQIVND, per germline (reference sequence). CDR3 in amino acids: CASSMGRGPLYSNQPQHF. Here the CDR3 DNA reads TGTGCCAGTAGTATGGGCAGGGGTCCACTATATAGCAATCAGCCCCAGCATTTT.

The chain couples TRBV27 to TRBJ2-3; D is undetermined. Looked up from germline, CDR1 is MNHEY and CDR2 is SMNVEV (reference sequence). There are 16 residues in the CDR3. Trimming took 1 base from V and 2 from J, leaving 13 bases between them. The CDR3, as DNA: TGTGCCAGCAGTTTATTCAGTCAGACAAACACAGATACGCAGTATTTT. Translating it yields CASSLFSQTNTDTQYF.

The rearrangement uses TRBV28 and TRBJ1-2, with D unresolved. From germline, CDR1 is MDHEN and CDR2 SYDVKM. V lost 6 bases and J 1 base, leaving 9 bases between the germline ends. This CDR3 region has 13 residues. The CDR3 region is CASSAGNNYGYTF. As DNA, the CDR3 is TGTGCCAGCAGCGCCGGGAATAACTATGGCTACACCTTC.

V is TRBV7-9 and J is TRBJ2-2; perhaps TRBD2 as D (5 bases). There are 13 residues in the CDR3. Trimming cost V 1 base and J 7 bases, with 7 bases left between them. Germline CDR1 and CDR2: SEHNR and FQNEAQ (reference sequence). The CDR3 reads CASSLGEYGELFF. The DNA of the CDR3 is TGTGCCAGCAGCTTAGGGGAGTACGGGGAGCTGTTTTTT.

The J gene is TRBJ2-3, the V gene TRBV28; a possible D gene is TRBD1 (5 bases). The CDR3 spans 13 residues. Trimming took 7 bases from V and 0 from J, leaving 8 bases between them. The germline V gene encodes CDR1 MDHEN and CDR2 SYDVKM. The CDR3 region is CASKQGSTDTQYF. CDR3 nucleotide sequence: TGTGCCAGCAAGCAGGGAAGCACAGATACGCAGTATTTT.

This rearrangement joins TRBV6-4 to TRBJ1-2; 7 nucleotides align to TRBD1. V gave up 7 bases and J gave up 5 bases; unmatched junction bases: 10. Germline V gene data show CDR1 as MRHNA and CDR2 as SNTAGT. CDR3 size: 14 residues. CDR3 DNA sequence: TGTGCCAGCAACCCAGGGGGACAACCATATGGCTACACCTTC. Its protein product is CASNPGGQPYGYTF.

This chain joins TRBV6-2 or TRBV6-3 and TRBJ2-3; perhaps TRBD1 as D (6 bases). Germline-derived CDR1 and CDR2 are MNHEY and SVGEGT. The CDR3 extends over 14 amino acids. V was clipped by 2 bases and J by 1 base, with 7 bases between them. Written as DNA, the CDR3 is TGTGCCAGCAGTTACAGGACAGGCACAGATACGCAGTATTTT. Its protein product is CASSYRTGTDTQYF.